The rows below give T cell receptor beta chains drawn from one sample of a study of pediatric ulcerative colitis. Only in-frame clones appear in the TCRdb table, and some are missing; sequencing was by immunoSEQ multiplex PCR. This sample has approximately 18,000 clones, with roughly 70% found just once. Material for sequencing was gut tissue. The origin of the receptors is a boy younger than 18 with moderate ulcerative colitis. The CDR3 runs from the conserved cysteine through the conserved F or W. A D gene is named only where the DNA matches it firmly. Clone size is given for some rows only: seen once, a few or many times, or a class if the clone is expanded.

CDR3 DNA	CDR3 protein	clone size	D gene	V gene	J gene
TGTGCCAGCAGCGTGGACAGCTGGAACACTGAAGCTTTCTTT	CASSVDSWNTEAFF	.	.	TRBV7-6	TRBJ1-1
TGTGCCAGCAGTGCGACAGACACAGATACGCAGTATTTT	CASSATDTDTQYF	once	.	TRBV2	TRBJ2-3
TGTGCCAGCGTCCGCACAGTTCCCTACGAGCAGTACTTC	CASVRTVPYEQYF	.	.	TRBV27	TRBJ2-7
TGTGCCAGCAGCCTAAACAGGGGTGGTGGCTACACCTTC	CASSLNRGGGYTF	.	TRBD1	TRBV11-1	TRBJ1-2
TGTGCCAGCAGCGAGCGGGTCGTAGGGCTGAACACTGAAGCTTTCTTT	CASSERVVGLNTEAFF	.	.	TRBV7-6	TRBJ1-1
TGTGCCAGCAGTTTCCGGATTCTAAATTCACCCTACGAGCAGTACTTC	CASSFRILNSPYEQYF	.	.	TRBV27	TRBJ2-7
TGTGCCAGCAGTTTAGGGGGGGCGTATAATCAGCCCCAGCATTTT	CASSLGGAYNQPQHF	few	.	TRBV27	TRBJ1-5
TGTGCCAGCAGCAACGTGGGGGGTGGGGCTTTCTTT	CASSNVGGGAFF	.	.	TRBV7-9	TRBJ1-1
TGTGTCAGAAGCTTAGATAAGACGAGCGGCAGGGCATACTATGGCTACACCTTC	CVRSLDKTSGRAYYGYTF	.	.	TRBV7-5	TRBJ1-2
TGTGCCAGCAGCCAAAGCGCGGCTTCTGGGGCCAACGTCCTGACTTTC	CASSQSAASGANVLTF	.	.	TRBV4-2	TRBJ2-6
TGCGCCAGCAGCTTTCGGAACGGCTCCTACAATGAGCAGTTCTTC	CASSFRNGSYNEQFF	.	.	TRBV5-1	TRBJ2-1
TGCGCCAGCAGCTTGGGGACCTACGAGCAGTACTTC	CASSLGTYEQYF	.	.	TRBV5-1	TRBJ2-7
TGTGCCAGCAGCGTAGGAGGTTCCCGCTACGAGCAGTACTTC	CASSVGGSRYEQYF	.	.	TRBV9	TRBJ2-7
TGTGCCAGCAGCGTAGTCCCGGGGGCGGGCTATGGCTACACCTTC	CASSVVPGAGYGYTF	.	.	TRBV9	TRBJ1-2
TGTGCCAGCACGAACAGGGCCCCTAATGAAAAACTGTTTTTT	CASTNRAPNEKLFF	once	.	TRBV7-2	TRBJ1-4
TGTGCCAGCAGTCGGGACAGGGCGAACTACGAGCAGTACTTC	CASSRDRANYEQYF	.	TRBD1	TRBV28	TRBJ2-7
TGTGCCAGCAGCGCCGTAGCGGGGGGACCCACAGATACGCAGTATTTT	CASSAVAGGPTDTQYF	.	TRBD2	TRBV9	TRBJ2-3
TGTGCCAGTAGTATTTTCACTGAAGCTTTCTTT	CASSIFTEAFF	few	.	TRBV19	TRBJ1-1
TGTGCCAGCAGTGAACCGGAGGCAGCTTATGGCTACACCTTC	CASSEPEAAYGYTF	few	.	TRBV25-1	TRBJ1-2
TGTGCCAGCAGCGCGCACAGTGCGGACACTGAAGCTTTCTTT	CASSAHSADTEAFF	few	.	TRBV9	TRBJ1-1
TGCGCCAGCAGGGCAGGGGAGAATCAGCCCCAGCATTTT	CASRAGENQPQHF	once	.	TRBV5-1	TRBJ1-5
TGTGCCAGCAGCCAACCAGGAGAGGGTGGAGGAACTGAAGCTTTCTTT	CASSQPGEGGGTEAFF	few	.	TRBV4-2	TRBJ1-1
TGTGCCAGCAGCCTTGGGACAGCTGAAGCTTTCTTT	CASSLGTAEAFF	.	TRBD1	TRBV7-2	TRBJ1-1
TGTGCCAGCAGCATTTTAACTAGCGGGGGGTTAAACAATGAGCAGTTCTTC	CASSILTSGGLNNEQFF	.	TRBD2	TRBV27	TRBJ2-1
TGTGCCACGGGGGAGTCTAGCACAGATACGCAGTATTTT	CATGESSTDTQYF	once	.	TRBV6-4	TRBJ2-3
TGTGCCAGCAGCTTAGGGCCGGGACAGGGGGAAGATACGCAGTATTTT	CASSLGPGQGEDTQYF	.	TRBD1	TRBV7-9	TRBJ2-3
TGTGCCAGCAGCCTTAAATCTGGGTCCTATAATTCACCCCTCCACTTT	CASSLKSGSYNSPLHF	few	.	TRBV7-8	TRBJ1-6
TGTGCCAGCAGTTTAGTTGGCAGAACTGAAGCTTTCTTT	CASSLVGRTEAFF	.	.	TRBV28	TRBJ1-1
TGTGCCAGCAGTGAGAACTTGGGTTCCGATACGCAGTATTTT	CASSENLGSDTQYF	few	.	TRBV2	TRBJ2-3